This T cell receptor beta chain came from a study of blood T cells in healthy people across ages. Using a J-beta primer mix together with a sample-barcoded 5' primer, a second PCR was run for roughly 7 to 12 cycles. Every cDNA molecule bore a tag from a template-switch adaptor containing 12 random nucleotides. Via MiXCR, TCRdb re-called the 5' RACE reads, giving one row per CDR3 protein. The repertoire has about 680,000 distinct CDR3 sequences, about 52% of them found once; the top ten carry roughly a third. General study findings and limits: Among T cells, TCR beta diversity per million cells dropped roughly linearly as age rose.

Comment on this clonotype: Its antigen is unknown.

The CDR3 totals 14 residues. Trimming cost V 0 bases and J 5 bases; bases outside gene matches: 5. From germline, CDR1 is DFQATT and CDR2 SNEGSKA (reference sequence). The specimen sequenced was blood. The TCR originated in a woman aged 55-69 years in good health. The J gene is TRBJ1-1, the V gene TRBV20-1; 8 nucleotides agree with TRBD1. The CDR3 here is CSARDLDRVTEAFF. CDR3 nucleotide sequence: TGCAGTGCTAGAGATTTGGACAGGGTTACTGAAGCTTTCTTT.